The TCR beta chain under discussion was sequenced for a study of T cells in Graves' hyperthyroidism and ophthalmopathy. Study conclusions and caveats: Separating ophthalmopathy from stable hyperthyroidism was achieved by a 13 V-J model.

This clonotype was counted ten times or more. What it binds is not known. Patients aged 18 to 65 had newly diagnosed hyperthyroidism lasting under 2 months. PBMCs were collected from an approximately 9.5 ml volume of fresh peripheral blood. TCR beta CDR3 regions were amplified from RNA transcripts. HTBI primers were the set used in a first-round RT-PCR of the TCR CDR3. TCRdb used MiXCR to reprocess the multiplex PCR reads, holding one entry per CDR3 protein. The sample lists some 600,000 distinct CDR3 sequences, more than 11% occurring once. The germline CDR1 and CDR2 sequences are MNHNS and SASEGT. Between the trimmed V and J ends, which lost 5 bases and 3 bases, there was a span of 10 bases. The CDR3 spans 13 residues.

V gene TRBV6-1 combines with J gene TRBJ1-2; tentatively, D is TRBD1 (5 bases). The sample taken for sequencing was blood. This clonotype was sampled from a woman aged 25 to 45 with Graves' hyperthyroidism that later progressed to Graves' ophthalmopathy. The CDR3 loop reads CASSSQVYYGYTF. CDR3 DNA sequence: TGTGCCAGCAGTTCACAGGTCTACTATGGCTACACCTTC.